This TCR beta chain emerged from a study of blood T cell repertoires in COVID-19. Trimming pared 0 bases from V and 6 bases from J, leaving 18 bases between. There are 17 residues in the CDR3. Per germline, CDR1 LGHDT and CDR2 YNNKEL (reference sequence). A single count supports this clone. Authors' processing steps: Scientists estimated how many nucleated cells there were by amplifying reference gene primers. The repertoire was sequenced with immunoSEQ multiplex PCR; TCRdb's copy has only in-frame clones and lacks some. Clone size and the V and J calls come from that table; the DNA yielded D and trimming. The repertoire holds tens of thousands of clones, with 70% to 85% as singletons.

This clonotype was obtained from a man aged 55 to 69 with acute or convalescent COVID-19. The rearrangement links TRBV3-1 (or the pseudogene TRBV3-2) to TRBJ2-1; D not resolved. The sample consisted of peripheral blood. In DNA, the CDR3 is TGTGCCAGCAGCCAAGAAAAGAGACTCCTAACGCGCAATGAGCAGTTCTTC. This codes for CASSQEKRLLTRNEQFF.